This T cell receptor (beta chain) was identified during a study of T-cell reconstitution after alpha-beta-depleted transplantation in children. General study findings and limits: By one year post-transplant, T-cell counts and diversity largely arose from T cells that were newly produced. Surviving recipient T cells and intrathymic progenitors accounted for some patients' high TCRbeta diversity at day 60. Approximately two months post-transplant, alpha-beta T cells reportedly originated from several hundred expanded graft clones.

The trim removed 5 bases at V and 6 bases at J, leaving 8 bases unmatched. The CDR3 consists of 15 residues. Germline V gene data show CDR1 as MNHEY and CDR2 as SMNVEV (reference sequence). On this clonotype: Its antigen is unknown.

Preparation of the TCRbeta library involved a method that used unique molecular identifiers. TCRdb recomputed calls from the PCR reads with MiXCR, one row per CDR3 protein. This table holds some 450,000 distinct CDR3 sequences, roughly 44% found once. This clonotype originated in a girl aged 2 to 9 with aplastic anemia, due to receive a stem cell transplant. The V and J genes are TRBV27 and TRBJ2-1; TRBD2 aligns across 9 bases. Sequenced material: PBMCs, taken before TCRalphabeta/CD19-depleted stem cell transplant. CDR3 sequence (DNA): TGTGCCAGCAGTATTGTAGCGGGAGTTTCCAATGAGCAGTTCTTC. The encoded protein is CASSIVAGVSNEQFF.